This T cell receptor (beta chain) was recorded in a study of CD8 T cells in ankylosing spondylitis. Findings and caveats of the study: Clones that were linked to disease were CD8+ and were relatively rare in peripheral blood. Reports say disease-linked clones showed up significantly more in matched ankylosing spondylitis synovial fluid.

A remark on this clonotype: The antigen is unknown.

This CDR3 spans 13 amino acids. The V end was cut by 7 bases, the J end by 5 bases, with 15 bases between. The V gene's germline CDR1 is MDHEN and CDR2 SYDVKM. TCRdb re-called the 5' RACE reads through MiXCR, storing one row per CDR3 protein. Seen here are 350,000 to 400,000 distinct CDR3 sequences, 20% to 25% observed once, and the top ten hold about 12%. Specimen: blood, either unsorted or a sorted T cell fraction (not recorded which). The origin of this receptor is a male donor with ankylosing spondylitis or in good health (not recorded which). This chain uses TRBV28 with TRBJ2-7, with D possibly being TRBD2 (6 bases). The CDR3 sequence is CASTLGGANEQYF. CDR3 nucleotides: TGTGCCAGCACCCTCGGGGGTGCAAACGAGCAGTACTTC.